This T cell receptor (beta chain) was sequenced for a study of shared clonotypes between healthy human individuals. This clone was picked up one time. In replicate PCRs of sorted subsets, roughly 200 ng DNA, approximately 30,000 T cell genomes, was used. Assay: immunoSEQ multiplex PCR; the TCRdb copy retains only in-frame clones and omits some. The table shows about 1.1 million clones, with approximately 80% occurring only once. The V and J ends lost 2 bases and 9 bases, in that order; junction bases with no gene match: 6. This CDR3 is 13 amino acids long. Looked up from germline, CDR1 is SGHDN and CDR2 is FVKESK.

The chain combines TRBV14 with TRBJ2-7; 8 bases agree with TRBD1. Specimen: memory CD4+ T cells from PBMCs. The subset here: CD45RA-negative fraction. The clonotype comes from a man aged 18 to 29 in good health. Some clones in this sample may be carry-over from other donors' samples. This CDR3 reads CASSQSQGAPQYF. The CDR3, as DNA: TGTGCCAGCAGCCAATCGCAGGGGGCACCGCAGTACTTC.